This TCR beta chain was captured by sequencing in a study of cytomegalovirus exposure and HLA in healthy donors (dated by TCRdb to about 2017). About the full investigation: The roughly 700 repertoires of the first cohort and the 120 validation repertoires were produced on the same platform, according to a later analysis. The aim of the study was to test whether cataloging public T cell receptors could identify signatures of past pathogen exposure. A separate validation cohort of roughly 130 different subjects was used in addition to the 666-subject first cohort. The study combined high-throughput TCR immunosequencing, statistical association of individual TCRs with disease status, and machine learning to predict cytomegalovirus infection status. General study outcomes and caveats: All 120 or so repertoires were used to score co-occurrence in the validation cohort in a later analysis, because that analysis had no HLA typing for the cohort. The classifier was reported to diagnose cytomegalovirus status with high specificity and sensitivity in both the original cohort and the validation cohort. The study listed 170 or so TCR beta chains as associated with cytomegalovirus. In a later analysis, TCRs clustered in the first cohort were found to also tend to co-occur in the 130 or so validation repertoires, with about 93% of cluster scores above 0. While some public TCRs were present in many individuals, most TCR sequences turned up only very rarely across donors. In vitro tests confirmed that three of the cytomegalovirus-associated TCR beta chains recognize cytomegalovirus antigens. The authors suggested that the approach could potentially be generalized to other disease states and immunological phenotypes.

The donors were included in the validation cohort of some 120 subjects, a group kept apart from the roughly 670-subject first cohort. Between the V and J ends, shortened by 4 bases and 2 bases respectively, the junction contains 11 bases. The germline V gene yields SGHTA for CDR1 and FQGNSA for CDR2. Its CDR3 holds 14 amino acids, cysteine through phenylalanine. Only the CDR3 part of the read is kept: 42 bases, read in frame from the first base. A note on this clone: No cognate antigen has been identified for it. No much larger clone exists at a distance of one base, and base qualities are not known.

Library method: the immunoSEQ multiplex PCR assay. In the paper's pipeline: A statistical classification framework was built for diagnosing cytomegalovirus status from the catalog of TCR beta chain sequences. In TCRdb, the immuneACCESS table is reduced to in-frame sequences with V and J assigned. These tables do not hold every clone; where another copy was compared, an unresolved V gene accounts for under half, and the others remain unexplained. For V, J and clone size, that table is used; D and trimming come from the DNA. Here the sample has roughly 58,000 clones; around nine tenths occur a single time. Around 2.9% of the sample belongs to the ten largest clones.

This sequence was found in a man aged 18 to 29 in good health and CMV-seronegative. Material for sequencing was PBMCs. The rearranged segments are TRBV7-2 and TRBJ1-1, with TRBD1 perhaps the D gene, on 5 matching bases. For the CDR3, the sequence is CASSSRDRNTEAFF. The sequenced DNA is TGTGCCAGCAGCTCGCGGGACCGAAACACTGAAGCTTTCTTT. Here the CDR3 is joined to the reference TRBV7-2 and TRBJ1-1 genes, and the full variable domain is: GAGVSQSPSNKVTEKGKDVELRCDPISGHTALYWYRQSLGQGLEFLIYFQGNSAPDKSGLPSDRFSAERTGGSVSTLTIQRTQQEDSAVYLCASSSRDRNTEAFFGQGTRLTVV.